Shown below are 8 T cell receptor beta chains from a single sample sequenced in a study of human T cells and chemical hapten exposure. Time point in this sample: pre-sensitization, week 0. Treatment meaning: therapeutic diphenylcyclopropenone sensitization with weekly scalp DPC. TCRdb ran MiXCR on the RACE reads and lists one entry per CDR3 protein. The repertoire holds nearly 110,000 distinct CDR3 sequences, with 10% to 15% as singletons. The specimen comprised whole blood, sampled in connection with sensitization to the hapten diphenylcyclopropenone (DPC). The receptors here all came from a woman in her forties or fifties with alopecia areata. Some clones in this sample may be carry-over from other donors' samples.

For this clonotype: A much larger clonotype is one base distant, so this may be a read error. The V gene is TRBV18, the J gene TRBJ2-3; D call uncertain. There are 14 residues in the CDR3. CDR1 KGHSH and CDR2 LQKENI come from the germline V gene. Written as DNA, the CDR3 is TGTGCCAGCTCACCACCGCAGCCCACAGATGCGCAGTATTTT. Translated: CASSPPQPTDAQYF.

This clonotype appeared a few times. V usage is TRBV12-3 or TRBV12-4 and J usage is TRBJ2-1; 8 nucleotides agree with TRBD1. Losses at the gene ends were 5 bases for V and 2 bases for J; bases not matched to a gene: 2. The CDR3 sequence is 14 residues long. The CDR3 DNA sequence: TGTGCCAGCAGTAGACAGGGGCCCTACAATGAGCAGTTCTTC. Its translation: CASSRQGPYNEQFF.

This clonotype was observed a few times. V and J are TRBV3-1 and TRBJ2-6; D not resolved. V lost 4 bases to trimming and J lost 2 bases, with 15 bases between them. Germline V gives CDR1 LGHDT, CDR2 YNNKEL (reference sequence). The CDR3 spans 17 residues. CDR3 DNA sequence: TGTGCCAGCAGCCTACAGTTTCAATCCGCTGGGGCCAACGTCCTGACTTTC. Protein product: CASSLQFQSAGANVLTF.

This clonotype was picked up a small number of times. One end of the junction varies from germline; a read error may be responsible. The chain uses TRBV7-9 and TRBJ2-3, with D unclear. Germline CDR1 SEHNR, CDR2 FQNEAQ (reference sequence). CDR3 length equals 9 residues. The CDR3 spells CASSSDPRF. The DNA of the CDR3 is TGTGCCAGCAGCTCAGATCCCCGTTTT.

This clonotype showed up just a few times. Germline and junction disagree at one end, which may indicate a read error. The chain joins TRBV9 to TRBJ2-1; D perhaps matches TRBD2 (7 bases). Germline V gene lookup returns CDR1 SGDLS and CDR2 YYNGEE. The CDR3 extends over 15 amino acids. The CDR3 DNA reads as TGTGCCAGCAGCGTAAGCCGGGGGGCTCGGAATGAGCAGTTGTTC. Translated: CASSVSRGARNEQLF.

With respect to this clonotype: This could be a read error, since a much larger clone is one nucleotide away. The chain recombines TRBV20-1 with TRBJ2-1; TRBD2 matches 12 bases. The J segment lost 9 bases and the V segment lost 1 base, leaving 10 bases of the junction unmatched. The CDR3 covers 16 residues. Germline V gene lookup returns CDR1 DFQATT and CDR2 SNEGSKA (reference sequence). DNA for the CDR3: TGCAGTGCTAGAGGTCTAGCGGGGGGGCCTGGAAGTGAGCAGTTCTTC. This translates into CSARGLAGGPGSEQFF.

The CDR3 DNA sequence: TGTGCCAGCAGTCCCCATTCACAGGTGAACACTGAAGCTTTCTTT. Protein: CASSPHSQVNTEAFF. The chain combines TRBV6-5 with TRBJ1-1; possible D gene TRBD1, 5 bases. The CDR3 loop spans 15 amino acids. Deletions cut 5 bases from V and 0 bases from J, with 13 bases between. CDR1 is MNHEY, CDR2 SVGAGI, per germline.

This chain links TRBV5-6 with TRBJ1-1; 11 nucleotides line up with TRBD1. The V gene's germline CDR1 is SGHDT and CDR2 YYEEEE. V lost 2 bases, J lost 9 bases, and 3 bases stayed unmatched. The CDR3 loop spans 13 amino acids. The CDR3 sequence: CASSFGQGAQAFF. The DNA of the CDR3 is TGTGCCAGCAGCTTCGGACAGGGGGCGCAAGCTTTCTTT.